Presented here are 11 T cell receptor beta chains from one specimen sequenced in a study of human T cells and chemical hapten exposure. The time point is: patch test 1, 2 weeks after DPC sensitization. Treatment given: therapeutic diphenylcyclopropenone sensitization with weekly scalp DPC. TCRdb itself ran the RACE reads through MiXCR, one entry per CDR3 protein. The sample records approximately 350,000 distinct CDR3 sequences, approximately 6.3% being singletons. Sample: whole blood, taken in connection with sensitization to the hapten diphenylcyclopropenone (DPC). The source is a woman aged 18-29 years with alopecia areata. Some clones in this sample may be carry-over from other donors' samples.

In its sample, this clonotype was seen many times. The V and J genes are TRBV24-1 and TRBJ2-2; D may correspond to TRBD1 or TRBD2 (5 bases each). V lost 3 bases, J lost 4 bases, and 20 bases lay in between. CDR1 is KGHDR, CDR2 SFDVKD, per germline. The CDR3 totals 18 residues. CDR3 region: CATSDQPRGHGSTGELFF. CDR3 in DNA: TGTGCCACCAGTGATCAACCCCGGGGCCACGGTAGCACCGGGGAGCTGTTTTTT.

The table lists this clonotype with a few counts. This chain links TRBV5-6 with TRBJ2-2; D is uncertain. Trimming removed 0 bases at V and 7 bases at J, with 13 bases between. There are 15 residues in the CDR3. Germline V CDR1 and CDR2: SGHDT, YYEEEE. CDR3 residues: CASSLAVLRNGELFF. The CDR3 DNA reads as TGTGCCAGCAGCTTGGCAGTTTTACGTAACGGGGAGCTGTTTTTT.

The gene calls are TRBV28 and TRBJ1-6; tentative D call: TRBD1 (5 bases). The CDR3 covers 15 residues. The germline V gene encodes CDR1 MDHEN and CDR2 SYDVKM. V was pared by 10 bases and J by 0 bases, with 13 bases between. For the CDR3, the DNA is TGTGCCATCCGGCTGGGGGGCTCCTATAATTCACCCCTCCACTTT. Residues: CAIRLGGSYNSPLHF.

The V call is TRBV5-1, the J call TRBJ1-6, with D unclear. The CDR3 runs 14 residues. Germline assignment: CDR1 SGHRS and CDR2 YFSETQ. V lost 2 bases and J lost 7, with 10 bases in between. The CDR3 sequence: CASSLGLQNSPLHF. The CDR3 coding sequence is TGCGCCAGCAGCTTAGGACTTCAAAATTCACCCCTCCACTTT.

The chain links TRBV29-1 to TRBJ2-5; TRBD2 might be the D (6 bases). Germline lookup yields CDR1 SQVTM and CDR2 ANQGSEA. V shed 7 bases and J shed 5 bases, with 17 bases lying between them. The CDR3 runs to 13 residues. The CDR3 nucleotides read TGCAGCGCCCCGGGGTCAGGAGGGGAGACCCAGTACTTC. It specifies CSAPGSGGETQYF.

In regard to this clonotype: A much larger clone lies a single base off, so this may be a read error. The chain uses TRBV20-1 and TRBJ2-3; 9 positions match TRBD1. The CDR3 has 14 residues. CDR1 is DFQATT and CDR2 is SNEGSKA in the germline V gene (reference sequence). The trim removed 5 bases at V and 5 bases at J, leaving 8 bases unmatched. CDR3 DNA sequence: TGCAGTGCTGATTCGGGACAGGGCGGAGATACGCAGTATTTT. Its translation: CSADSGQGGDTQYF.

This clonotype was seen more than once but under ten times. As DNA, the CDR3 is TGCGCCAGCAGCCAAGATGCCAACACCATATATTTT. Residues: CASSQDANTIYF. This chain links TRBV4-1 with TRBJ1-3; D gene unclear. The CDR3 has 12 residues. Deletions cut 0 bases from V and 7 bases from J, with 4 bases between. Germline V gene data show CDR1 as MGHRA and CDR2 as YSYEKL.

This clonotype was observed a few times. This chain links TRBV28 with TRBJ1-5; TRBD1 matches 9 bases. The CDR3 has 16 amino acids. CDR1 and CDR2 from the germline V gene are MDHEN and SYDVKM. The V gene end was trimmed by 5 bases and the J gene end by 4 bases; junction bases not matched to a gene: 9. The CDR3 DNA reads as TGTGCCAGCAGTCCAGGGGGGACAGGGTCAAATCAGCCCCAGCATTTT. This gives the protein CASSPGGTGSNQPQHF.

Many counts were recorded for this clonotype. The chain is built from TRBV6-6 and TRBJ1-2; D remains ambiguous. There are 12 residues in the CDR3. Germline CDR1 is MNHNY and CDR2 is SVGAGI (reference sequence). V lost 11 bases, J lost 8 bases, and 18 bases lay in between. The CDR3 protein is CASLLFPIGYTF. The CDR3 nucleotides read TGTGCCTCCCTCCTCTTCCCGATCGGCTACACCTTC.

This clonotype showed up just a few times. The J gene is TRBJ2-3, the V gene TRBV14; TRBD2 matches 12 bases. Germline CDR1 is SGHDN and CDR2 is FVKESK. The CDR3 runs 13 residues. J was trimmed by 12 bases and V by 7 bases; bases with no gene match: 8. The CDR3 loop reads CASNLAGGPEQYF. The CDR3 nucleotides are TGTGCCAGCAATCTAGCGGGGGGGCCGGAACAGTATTTT.

This clonotype was recorded at least ten times. The chain links TRBV19 to TRBJ1-2; D is possibly TRBD1 (6 bases). CDR1 is LNHDA, CDR2 SQIVND, per germline (reference sequence). V shed 0 bases and J shed 1 base, with 15 bases lying between them. The CDR3 length is 17 residues. The CDR3 is CASSIDPGQHLNYGYTF. The CDR3 nucleotides read TGTGCCAGTAGTATAGACCCCGGACAGCACCTTAACTATGGCTACACCTTC.